One sample yielded the 12 T cell receptor beta chains listed below, sequenced in a study of blood T cell repertoires in COVID-19. Repertoires were generated with immunoSEQ multiplex PCR, while TCRdb's copy carries only in-frame clones and drops some. The profile shows about 150,000 clones, 70% to 80% of them singletons. The sequencing input was peripheral blood. These TCRs come from a man aged 60-69 years who had recovered from COVID-19.

The rearrangement joins TRBV4-2 to TRBJ2-1, with 9 positions matching TRBD2. Germline V gene sequence: CDR1 LGHNA, CDR2 YNFKEQ. The CDR3 covers 16 residues. The V gene end was trimmed by 4 bases and the J gene end by 9 bases; junction bases not matched to a gene: 13. The CDR3 region is CASSPERAGGYVEQFF. The CDR3 region has the DNA TGTGCCAGCAGCCCCGAGAGGGCGGGGGGGTATGTTGAGCAGTTCTTC.

This chain links TRBV19 with TRBJ2-1, with TRBD2 matching over 12 bases. The CDR3 is 17 amino acids. Germline V gene lookup returns CDR1 LNHDA and CDR2 SQIVND (reference sequence). The ends lost 7 bases at V and 1 base at J; junction bases unmatched: 8. The CDR3 DNA follows: TGTGCCAGTAAGGGACTAGCGGGTGACGATTCCTACAATGAGCAGTTCTTC. It encodes CASKGLAGDDSYNEQFF. Full variable domain (missing parts from reference TRBV19 and TRBJ2-1): DGGITQSPKYLFRKEGQNVTLSCEQNLNHDAMYWYRQDPGQGLRLIYYSQIVNDFQKGDIAEGYSVSREKKESFPLTVTSAQKNPTAFYLCASKGLAGDDSYNEQFFGPGTRLTVL.

This clone was detected a few times. The J gene is TRBJ1-3, the V gene TRBV30; D not resolved. Per the germline V gene, CDR1 is GTSNPN and CDR2 is SVGIG (reference sequence). The CDR3 totals 12 residues. The V gene lost 8 bases and the J gene lost 4 bases, with 12 bases spanning the gap. The CDR3 here is CAESSLGNTIYF. CDR3 coding DNA: TGTGCCGAGTCATCCTTGGGAAACACCATATATTTT.

V and J are TRBV19 and TRBJ2-1; 9 bases map to TRBD2. Germline V gene data show CDR1 as LNHDA and CDR2 as SQIVND (reference sequence). V was clipped by 6 bases and J by 5 bases; unmatched bases: 23. The length of the CDR3 is 20 residues. The CDR3 reads CASSRGVAAGGPYYNNEQFF. The CDR3 DNA reads TGTGCCAGTAGCCGGGGGGTTGCCGCGGGAGGGCCGTATTATAACAATGAGCAGTTCTTC.

The V call is TRBV2, the J call TRBJ1-4; D is uncertain. Per germline, CDR1 SNHLY and CDR2 FYNNEI. CDR3 size: 14 residues. The V end was cut by 10 bases, the J end by 3 bases, with 15 bases between. As DNA, the CDR3 is TGTGCCATCGCACTGATGTCGGCTAATGAAAAACTGTTTTTT. It translates to CAIALMSANEKLFF.

V usage is TRBV19 and J usage is TRBJ2-1; 9 positions match TRBD1. The V gene's germline CDR1 is LNHDA and CDR2 SQIVND (reference sequence). The V and J ends lost 6 bases and 9 bases, in that order; junction bases with no gene match: 9. The CDR3 runs 14 residues. Here the CDR3 DNA reads TGTGCCAGTAGCCGGGACAGGGATATTGGTGAGCAGTTCTTC. Translating gives CASSRDRDIGEQFF.

The chain combines TRBV11-3 with TRBJ2-1, with 11 bases fitting TRBD2. The germline CDR1 and CDR2 sequences are SGHNT and YENEEA. The CDR3 spans 13 residues. The V segment lost 5 bases and the J segment 9 bases; nucleotides outside the gene matches: 3. The CDR3 here is CASSVSGRGEQFF. The CDR3 DNA reads as TGTGCCAGCAGCGTTAGCGGGAGGGGTGAGCAGTTCTTC.

CDR3 nucleotides: TGCGCCAGCAGCCAAGATACAGGTCCGGGGCCCCAGCATTTT. Translation: CASSQDTGPGPQHF. This chain uses TRBV4-1 with TRBJ1-5; D perhaps matches TRBD1 (5 bases). Germline CDR1 MGHRA, CDR2 YSYEKL. CDR3 size: 14 residues. The V end lost 0 bases, the J end lost 9 bases, and 12 bases lay between the germline ends.

This clone was found once. At one of its ends the junction is not consistent with the germline gene, which may arise from a read error. The CDR3 sequence: CASSQDIGTGENF. As DNA, the CDR3 is TGCGCCAGCAGCCAAGATATTGGGACAGGGGAAAACTTT. The rearrangement uses TRBV4-1 and TRBJ1-6, with 10 bases lining up with TRBD1. The CDR3 is made up of 13 amino acids. In germline, CDR1 is MGHRA, CDR2 YSYEKL.

V and J are TRBV6-5 and TRBJ1-1, with no clear D. This CDR3 is built from 13 residues. Trimming removed 5 bases from V and 1 base from J, with 8 bases in between. Germline loops: CDR1 MNHEY, CDR2 SVGAGI. The CDR3 sequence: CASSLQSNTEAFF. CDR3 nucleotides: TGTGCCAGCAGTCTTCAGTCGAACACTGAAGCTTTCTTT.

This chain uses TRBV9 with TRBJ2-5, with 9 bases fitting TRBD1. Per the germline V gene, CDR1 is SGDLS and CDR2 is YYNGEE. This CDR3 is 15 amino acids long. V was pared by 1 base and J by 2 bases, with 3 bases of the junction left unmatched. For the CDR3, the DNA is TGTGCCAGCAGCGTACGGACAGGGGATCAAGAGACCCAGTACTTC. It is translated as CASSVRTGDQETQYF.

The V and J genes are TRBV6-5 and TRBJ2-2; D perhaps matches TRBD2 (5 bases). This CDR3 comprises 14 residues. With 0 bases removed from V and 7 bases from J, the gap between germline ends came to 9 bases. Germline V lookup: CDR1 MNHEY, CDR2 SVGAGI. The CDR3 region has the DNA TGTGCCAGCAGTTACTCGGAACGGGGCGGGGAGCTGTTTTTT. Translated, it gives CASSYSERGGELFF.